A selection of T cell receptor beta chains follows, all from one sample in a study of T cell responses to AZD1222 COVID-19 vaccine. The repertoire was sequenced with immunoSEQ multiplex PCR; TCRdb's copy has only in-frame clones and lacks some. The sample includes 90,000 to 130,000 clones, roughly 80% of them seen just once. The sequences come from peripheral blood, collected on day 0 of AZD1222 vaccination. The source is an adult in good health. The CDR3 runs from the conserved cysteine through the conserved F or W. A D gene is named only where the DNA matches it firmly. Only part of the rows carry a size: once, few, many, or a class if the clone is expanded.

TRBJ1-5 TRBV25-1 few NA TGTGCCAGCAGTGAAGGTCCTGGGCCCCAGCATTTT CASSEGPGPQHF
TRBJ2-1 TRBV4-3 few NA TGCGCCAGCAGCCAAGCGAGGACAGACCCTCCGTTCTTC CASSQARTDPPFF
TRBJ2-7 TRBV28 NA TRBD2 TGTGCCAGCGGAACAGCGGGAGGGCCAACCGAGCAGTACTTC CASGTAGGPTEQYF
TRBJ2-7 TRBV3-1/TRBV3-2 NA NA TGTGCCAGCAGCCAAGCTAGGGGGATGCCCCCCTACGAGCAGTACTTC CASSQARGMPPYEQYF
TRBJ2-1 TRBV6-1 NA TRBD2 TGTGCCAGCAGTGAGCCCTTAGCGGGAGGGAATGAGCAGTTCTTC CASSEPLAGGNEQFF
TRBJ2-1 TRBV25-1 NA NA TGTGCCAGCAGTGAATCCTGGCAGGGTAGCAATGAGCAGTTCTTC CASSESWQGSNEQFF
TRBJ1-5 TRBV6-6 many NA TGTGCCAGCAGTCCCGGGGGGCAAGGTCAGCCCCAGCATTTT CASSPGGQGQPQHF
TRBJ1-4 TRBV5-1 NA NA TGCGCCAGCAGCCTGATGGGGGCAACTAATGAAAAACTGTTTTTT CASSLMGATNEKLFF
TRBJ1-6 TRBV3-1/TRBV3-2 NA NA TGTGCCAGCAGCCAAGGTGCCGGAAATTCACCCCTCCACTTT CASSQGAGNSPLHF
TRBJ2-1 TRBV28 NA TRBD2 TGTGCCAGCAGAAGTCTCATTAGCGGGAGTTCTGACAATGAGCAGTTCTTC CASRSLISGSSDNEQFF
TRBJ1-1 TRBV4-1 few NA TGCGCCAGCAGCCGGGACACTGAAGCTTTCTTT CASSRDTEAFF
TRBJ2-6 TRBV27 NA NA TGTGCCAGCAGTCTCTCTGGGGCCAACGTCCTGACTTTC CASSLSGANVLTF
TRBJ2-2 TRBV7-2 NA NA TGTGCCAGCAGCCCCTCACAGGGCGGGGAGCTGTTTTTT CASSPSQGGELFF
TRBJ1-2 TRBV6-5 NA TRBD1 TGTGCCAGCAGTTACGTCCGGACAGGAGGCGGTTATGGCTACACCTTC CASSYVRTGGGYGYTF
TRBJ2-7 TRBV6-6 NA NA TGTGCCAGCAGTCTCGACAGCAGCTCCTACGAGCAGTACTTC CASSLDSSSYEQYF
TRBJ2-1 TRBV12-5 NA TRBD2 TGTGCTAGTGGCCTTGGGGCTAGCGGCTACAATGAGCAGTTCTTC CASGLGASGYNEQFF
TRBJ2-2 TRBV4-1 NA NA TGCGCCAGCCGGGACCATAACACCGGGGAGCTGTTTTTT CASRDHNTGELFF
TRBJ1-5 TRBV7-2 NA NA TGTGCCAGCAGCGGGTCGGCGGGGTGGGGCAATCAGCCCCAGCATTTT CASSGSAGWGNQPQHF
TRBJ1-5 TRBV12-3/TRBV12-4 NA NA TGTGCAGGGGGGGACAATCAGCCCCAGCATTTT CAGGDNQPQHF
TRBJ1-5 TRBV11-2 NA NA TGTGCCAGCAGCCCAGCGGGGAGGGGCAATCAGCCCCAGCATTTT CASSPAGRGNQPQHF
TRBJ1-1 TRBV7-9 once NA TGTGCCAGCAGCTTAGCTCAGGTAGCTGAAGCTTTCTTT CASSLAQVAEAFF
TRBJ1-2 TRBV6-5 NA NA TGTGCCAGCAGTTTGGCGGTTGACAGAGCCTATGGCTACACCTTC CASSLAVDRAYGYTF
TRBJ2-7 TRBV11-2 NA TRBD1 TGTGCCAGCAGCCGCCGGACAGGGTTACTTACCTACGAGCAGTACTTC CASSRRTGLLTYEQYF
TRBJ1-3 TRBV7-9 NA TRBD1 TGTGCCAGCAGCGCGGACAGGAAAAGAAACACCATATATTTT CASSADRKRNTIYF
TRBJ2-5 TRBV7-9 NA TRBD2 TGTGCCAGCAGCATAATTAGCGGGAGTGGAGAGACCCAGTACTTC CASSIISGSGETQYF
TRBJ2-5 TRBV7-2 NA NA TGTGCCAGCAGCGTCCAGAGTTGGTACCAAGAGACCCAGTACTTC CASSVQSWYQETQYF
TRBJ1-2 TRBV6-4 NA TRBD1 TGTGCCAGCAGTGCAGAGACAGGGTCAGGGGGCTACACCTTC CASSAETGSGGYTF
TRBJ1-5 TRBV4-1 NA NA TGCGCCAGCAGCCAAGTGCCCTTAGTGGACGACAATCAGCCCCAGCATTTT CASSQVPLVDDNQPQHF
TRBJ2-7 TRBV6-1 NA NA TGTGCCAGCAGTGATTGGCAGTCCTGGAACGAGCAGTACTTC CASSDWQSWNEQYF
TRBJ1-3 TRBV18 NA TRBD1 TGTGCCAGCTCACCGATACCGGCCGGGACAGACTCTGGAAACACCATATATTTT CASSPIPAGTDSGNTIYF
TRBJ1-1 TRBV6-5 NA NA TGTGCCAGCAGCCCCAGGGTTTCGCTACCAGAAGCTTTCTTT CASSPRVSLPEAFF
TRBJ2-7 TRBV18 NA NA TGTGCCAGCTCACCACCGTCGGGTCCCTACGAGCAGTACTTC CASSPPSGPYEQYF
TRBJ1-2 TRBV6-5 NA TRBD1 TGTGCCAGCAGTTACCTGGGACAGAACTATGGCTACACCTTC CASSYLGQNYGYTF
TRBJ2-7 TRBV29-1 NA NA TGCAGCGTCAGCGCCACGGGACTTACCTACGAGCAGTACTTC CSVSATGLTYEQYF
TRBJ2-5 TRBV6-5 once NA TGTGCCAGCAGTTACGACTATTGGCAGACCCAGTACTTC CASSYDYWQTQYF
TRBJ1-1 TRBV6-6 NA NA TGTGCCAGCAGTTTTGGACGGCGAAAGAACACTGAAGCTTTCTTT CASSFGRRKNTEAFF
TRBJ2-1 TRBV19 NA TRBD2 TGTGCCAGTAGTATATCCGGACTAGCGCAATATGAGCAGTTCTTC CASSISGLAQYEQFF
TRBJ1-1 TRBV2 NA NA TGTGCCAGCAGTGAAGCGAATACAGGGTCAACTGAAGCTTTCTTT CASSEANTGSTEAFF
TRBJ2-3 TRBV12-3/TRBV12-4 once NA TGTGCCAGCAGTTTAATAGATACGCAGTATTTT CASSLIDTQYF
TRBJ2-5 TRBV5-1 NA NA TGCGCCAGCAGCTTGGCCCAAGGCAGGGAGACCCAGTACTTC CASSLAQGRETQYF
TRBJ1-5 TRBV2 NA NA TGTGCCAGCAAAGGGACCTACAATCAGCCCCAGCATTTT CASKGTYNQPQHF
TRBJ2-1 TRBV19 few NA TGTGCCAGTAGTATAGTTCCAGGAGGCGAGCAGTTCTTC CASSIVPGGEQFF
TRBJ2-7 TRBV6-5 NA NA TGTGCCAGCAGTTACAGAACAGGAGACTACGAGCAGTACTTC CASSYRTGDYEQYF
TRBJ1-2 TRBV19 NA NA TGTGCCAGTAGCAATTCAGCGGGAGCTAACTATGGCTACACCTTC CASSNSAGANYGYTF
TRBJ1-6 TRBV10-3 NA NA TGTGCCATCAGACCTTCTAGCGGCTCCTATAATTCACCCCTCCACTTT CAIRPSSGSYNSPLHF
TRBJ1-2 TRBV7-9 NA NA TGTGCCAGCAGCTTAGAGAGGGCAGTCTATGGCTACACCTTC CASSLERAVYGYTF
TRBJ1-6 TRBV19 NA NA TGTGCCAGTAGTATAACGCCCCAGGATTCACCCCTCCACTTT CASSITPQDSPLHF
TRBJ1-5 TRBV9 NA NA TGTGCCAGCAGCCCCACAGGGCACCAGAATCAGCCCCAGCATTTT CASSPTGHQNQPQHF
TRBJ2-1 TRBV5-1 NA TRBD1 TGCGCCAGCAGCCCGCAGCCGGGACAGGGCTACAATGAGCAGTTCTTC CASSPQPGQGYNEQFF
TRBJ2-1 TRBV4-2 NA NA TGTGCCAGCAGCCAAGAGGAATCTTCCTACAATGAGCAGTTCTTC CASSQEESSYNEQFF